This T cell receptor beta chain was documented in a study of T-cell memory formation after mild COVID-19. Findings and caveats of the study: Of the contracting clones, CD4+ ones lay mainly in CM and EM, and CD8+ ones in EMRA. Day 37-peaking second-wave clones had unconfirmed SARS-CoV-2 specificity.

TCRdb ran MiXCR on the 5' RACE reads and lists one entry per CDR3 protein. Of about 160,000 distinct CDR3 sequences listed, roughly 28% are singletons. Regarding this clonotype: Antigen unknown.

The germline V and J ends were trimmed by 0 bases and 7 bases, with 10 bases remaining between them. The V gene's germline CDR1 is SGHNT and CDR2 YYREEE (reference sequence). CDR3 size: 13 residues. V gene TRBV5-4 combines with J gene TRBJ1-1; D ambiguous. This clonotype was sampled from an adult woman who had mild COVID-19 (a few samples of this study predate the infection). Cell type and time point are not known. The specimen sequenced was PBMCs or a T cell subset sorted from them (not recorded which). CDR3 in amino acids: CASSLAERIEAFF. DNA of the CDR3: TGTGCCAGCAGCTTGGCGGAGCGTATTGAAGCTTTCTTT.